This T cell receptor beta chain was sequenced during a study of T cells in Graves' hyperthyroidism and ophthalmopathy. In the study overall: The authors collected peripheral blood at initial diagnosis, before any treatment. The study, taken as a whole, reports: A 13 V-J signature model discriminated ophthalmopathy versus stable hyperthyroidism.

Disease lasting under 3 months, a NOSPECS grade of at least 4, and a Clinical Activity Score of at least 3 were features of the ophthalmopathy patients. Diagnoses used clinical symptoms, serum thyroxine and TRAb, thyroid ultrasound and orbital computed tomography. As to this clonotype: Its antigen is not identified.

Amplification of TCR beta CDR3 regions was performed using RNA transcripts as template. HTBI primers drove first-round RT-PCR of the TCR CDR3. Using its own MiXCR run on the multiplex PCR reads, TCRdb lists one record per CDR3 protein. Of over 450,000 distinct CDR3 sequences listed, roughly 15% are singletons. V was pared by 7 bases and J by 8 bases, with 8 bases between. Germline lookup yields CDR1 LNHDA and CDR2 SQIVND (reference sequence). The CDR3 length is 10 residues. The sequence was obtained from a woman in her late teens or twenties with Graves' ophthalmopathy. This chain links TRBV19 with TRBJ1-1; D call uncertain. The sample was blood. For the CDR3, the DNA is TGTGCCAGTATGGCTGGGGAAGCTTTCTTT. Encoded protein: CASMAGEAFF.